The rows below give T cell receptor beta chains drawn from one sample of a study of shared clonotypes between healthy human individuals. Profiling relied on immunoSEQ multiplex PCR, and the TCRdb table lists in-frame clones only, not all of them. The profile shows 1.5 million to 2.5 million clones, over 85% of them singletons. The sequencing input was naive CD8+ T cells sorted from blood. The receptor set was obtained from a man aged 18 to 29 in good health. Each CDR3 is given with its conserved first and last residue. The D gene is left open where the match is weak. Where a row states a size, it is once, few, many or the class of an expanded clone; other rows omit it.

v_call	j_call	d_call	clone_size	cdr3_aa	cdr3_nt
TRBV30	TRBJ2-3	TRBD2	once	CAWSERDTDTQYF	TGTGCCTGGAGTGAGCGGGACACAGATACGCAGTATTTT
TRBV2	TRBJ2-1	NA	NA	CASTGAPPGNEQFF	TGTGCCAGCACCGGGGCTCCCCCAGGCAATGAGCAGTTCTTC
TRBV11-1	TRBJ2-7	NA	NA	CASSLGQLFDEQYF	TGTGCCAGCAGCTTAGGGCAACTCTTTGATGAGCAGTACTTC
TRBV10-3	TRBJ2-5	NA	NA	CAIGRQETQYF	TGTGCCATCGGGCGGCAAGAGACCCAGTACTTC
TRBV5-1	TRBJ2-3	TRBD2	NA	CASSSGLAGGRTDTQYF	TGCGCCAGCAGCTCGGGACTAGCGGGAGGGCGGACAGATACGCAGTATTTT
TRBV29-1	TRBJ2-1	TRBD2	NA	CSVERERSGGMYEQFF	TGCAGCGTTGAAAGGGAGAGAAGCGGGGGGATGTATGAGCAGTTCTTC
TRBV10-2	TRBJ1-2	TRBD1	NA	CASSESWDRGLANYGYTF	TGCGCCAGCAGTGAGTCTTGGGACAGGGGGCTGGCTAACTATGGCTACACCTTC
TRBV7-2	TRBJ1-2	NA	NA	CASSLIFRPDSYGYTF	TGTGCCAGCAGCTTAATTTTCCGGCCAGACTCTTATGGCTACACCTTC
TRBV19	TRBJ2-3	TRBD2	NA	CASSNPWTSGNTQYF	TGTGCCAGTAGTAACCCGTGGACTAGCGGAAATACGCAGTATTTT
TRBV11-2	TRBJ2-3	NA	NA	CASSLDDLGVRTTDTQYF	TGTGCCAGCAGCTTAGATGATTTAGGGGTACGAACCACAGATACGCAGTATTTT
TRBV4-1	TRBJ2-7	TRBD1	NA	CASSQVITGTGTYEQYF	TGCGCCAGCAGCCAAGTTATAACCGGGACAGGTACCTACGAGCAGTACTTC